This entry describes one T cell receptor (beta chain). Its antigen remains unknown. Germline lookup yields CDR1 SGDLS and CDR2 YYNGEE. J gave up 2 bases and V 4 bases, and 7 bases lay outside the gene matches. This CDR3 comprises 16 residues. This entry comes from a study of T cell responses to AZD1222 COVID-19 vaccine. As for the study in general: Combined were second doses at about 4 or about 12 weeks.

The table came from immunoSEQ multiplex PCR; TCRdb's copy has only in-frame clones and leaves some out. Of 130,000 to 150,000 clones listed, around 91% are singletons. Study-level points and caveats: The study found Spike-specific TCR breadth and depth rose after two AZD1222 doses.

The source of this sequence is an adult in good health. The chain is built from TRBV9 and TRBJ2-1; 9 nucleotides align to TRBD2. This specimen was peripheral blood, taken on day 0 of AZD1222 vaccination. In nucleotides, the CDR3 is TGTGCCAGCAGCCCCCGCGGGAGGGAGGCCTACAATGAGCAGTTCTTC. Protein product: CASSPRGREAYNEQFF.